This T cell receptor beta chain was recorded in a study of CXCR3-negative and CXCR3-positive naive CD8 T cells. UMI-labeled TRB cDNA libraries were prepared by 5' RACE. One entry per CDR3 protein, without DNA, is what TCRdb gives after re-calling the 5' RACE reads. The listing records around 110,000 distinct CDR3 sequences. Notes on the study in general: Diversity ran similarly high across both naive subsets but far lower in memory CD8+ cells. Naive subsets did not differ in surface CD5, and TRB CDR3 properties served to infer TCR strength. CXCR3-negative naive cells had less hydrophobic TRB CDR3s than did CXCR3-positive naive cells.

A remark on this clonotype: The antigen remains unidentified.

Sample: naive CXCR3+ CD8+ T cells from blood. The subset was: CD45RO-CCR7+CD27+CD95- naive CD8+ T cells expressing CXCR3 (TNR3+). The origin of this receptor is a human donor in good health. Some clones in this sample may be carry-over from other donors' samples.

This chain's CDR3 is CACNQGNTEAFF. This rearrangement joins TRBV30 to TRBJ1-1; TCRdb indicates TRBD1, and absent DNA this call remains unverified. Germline V lookup: CDR1 GTSNPN, CDR2 SVGIG (reference sequence). This CDR3 contains 12 residues.